This T cell receptor (beta chain) was profiled in a study of molecular identifiers for immune sequencing clone quantification. CDR3 size: 13 residues. V dropped 6 bases and J dropped 3; count of bases not matched to a gene: 5. Germline lookup yields CDR1 SQVTM and CDR2 ANQGSEA. MiXCR, applied by TCRdb to the PCR reads, yields one record per CDR3 protein. The table records some 580,000 distinct CDR3 sequences, approximately 24% of them present only once. This clonotype was recorded many times. The clonotype was recovered from a human donor in good health. Some libraries in this study had Jurkat cell RNA spiked in. This chain connects TRBV29-1 to TRBJ2-7; 10 nucleotides line up with TRBD2. Sequencing was done on a sample of naive CD8+ T cells from blood, with Jurkat cell RNA spiked in. Specified subset: FACS-sorted CD8+CD4-CCR7+CD45RA+ naive T cells. The CDR3 here is CSVAGTSVYEQYF. In nucleotides, the CDR3 is TGCAGCGTGGCCGGGACTAGCGTCTACGAGCAGTACTTC.